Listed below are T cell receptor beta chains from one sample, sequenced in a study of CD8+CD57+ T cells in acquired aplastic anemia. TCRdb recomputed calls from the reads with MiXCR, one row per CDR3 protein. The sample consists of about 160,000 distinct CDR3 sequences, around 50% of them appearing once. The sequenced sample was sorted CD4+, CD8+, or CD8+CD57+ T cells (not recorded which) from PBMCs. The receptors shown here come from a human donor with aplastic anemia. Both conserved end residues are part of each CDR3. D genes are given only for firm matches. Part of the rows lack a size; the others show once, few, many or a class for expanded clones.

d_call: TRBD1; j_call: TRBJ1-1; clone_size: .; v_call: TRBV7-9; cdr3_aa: CASSLGQINTEAFF; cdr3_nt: TGTGCCAGCAGCCTGGGACAGATCAACACTGAAGCTTTCTTT
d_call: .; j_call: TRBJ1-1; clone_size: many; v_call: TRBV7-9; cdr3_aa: CASSLQAAGAFF; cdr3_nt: TGTGCCAGCAGCTTACAGGCCGCAGGAGCTTTCTTT
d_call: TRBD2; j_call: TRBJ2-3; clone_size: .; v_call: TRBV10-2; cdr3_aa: CASSDELAAGDTQYF; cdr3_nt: TGCGCCAGCAGTGATGAGCTAGCGGCTGGGGATACGCAGTATTTT
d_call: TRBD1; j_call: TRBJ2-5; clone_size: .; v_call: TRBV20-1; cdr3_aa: CNARVTGDNQETQYF; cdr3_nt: TGCAATGCTAGGGTGACAGGGGATAACCAAGAGACCCAGTACTTC
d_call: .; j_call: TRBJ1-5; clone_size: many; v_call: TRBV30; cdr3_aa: CAWSGGNQPQHF; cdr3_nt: TGTGCCTGGAGTGGGGGAAATCAGCCCCAGCATTTT
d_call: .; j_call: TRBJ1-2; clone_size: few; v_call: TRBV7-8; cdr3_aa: CATSDAGGLTNYGYTF; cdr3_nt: TGTGCCACCAGTGATGCGGGGGGTTTAACTAACTATGGCTACACCTTC
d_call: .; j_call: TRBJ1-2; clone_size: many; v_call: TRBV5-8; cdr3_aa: CASSLKFRAGHGYTF; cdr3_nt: TGTGCCAGCAGCTTGAAATTCAGGGCCGGGCATGGCTACACCTTC
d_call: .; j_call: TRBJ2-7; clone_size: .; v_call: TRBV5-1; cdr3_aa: CASSEPGVKYEQYF; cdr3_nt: TGCGCCAGCAGCGAACCGGGGGTTAAGTACGAGCAGTACTTC
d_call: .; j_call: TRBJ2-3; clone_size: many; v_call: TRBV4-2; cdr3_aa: CASSENTDTQYF; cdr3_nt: TGTGCCAGCAGCGAGAACACAGATACGCAGTATTTT
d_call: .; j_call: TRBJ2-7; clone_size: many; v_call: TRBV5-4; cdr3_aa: CASKDPGSYEQYF; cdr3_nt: TGTGCCAGCAAGGATCCAGGGTCCTACGAGCAGTACTTC
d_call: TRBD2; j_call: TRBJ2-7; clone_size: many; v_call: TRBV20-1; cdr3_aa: CGAFPGLAGGLYF; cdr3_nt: TGCGGTGCTTTCCCGGGACTAGCGGGAGGGCTGTACTTC
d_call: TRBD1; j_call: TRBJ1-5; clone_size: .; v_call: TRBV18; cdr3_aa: CASVQGNNQPQHF; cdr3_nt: TGTGCCAGCGTACAGGGGAACAACCAGCCCCAGCATTTT
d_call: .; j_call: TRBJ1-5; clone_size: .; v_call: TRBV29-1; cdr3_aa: CSVEEGVGNQPQRF; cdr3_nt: TGCAGCGTTGAAGAGGGTGTAGGCAATCAGCCCCAGCGTTTT
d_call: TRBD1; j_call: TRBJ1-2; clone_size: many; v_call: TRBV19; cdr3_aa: CASRGQGENGYTF; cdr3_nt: TGTGCCAGTAGGGGACAGGGTGAAAATGGCTACACCTTC
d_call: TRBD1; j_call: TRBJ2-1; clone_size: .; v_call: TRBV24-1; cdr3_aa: CASSRPEQGRPYNEQFF; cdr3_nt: TGTGCCAGCAGTCGCCCCGAACAGGGGCGCCCGTACAATGAGCAGTTCTTC
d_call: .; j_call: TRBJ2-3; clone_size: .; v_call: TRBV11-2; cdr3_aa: CASSLEGPGSDPDTQYF; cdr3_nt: TGTGCCAGCAGCTTAGAGGGTCCGGGCAGCGACCCAGATACGCAGTATTTT